This T cell receptor beta chain was found in a study of blood T cell repertoires in COVID-19. Study-level background: PBMCs, B-cell-depleted T cells, or T cells provided the cDNA or gDNA that made up the material.

The table lists this clone with a count of one. Germline CDR1 reads SGDLS; CDR2 reads YYNGEE. Trimming removed 5 bases from V and 10 bases from J; junction bases left unmatched: 5. This CDR3 contains 14 residues. Assay: immunoSEQ multiplex PCR; the TCRdb copy retains only in-frame clones and omits some. Here the sample spans around 39,000 clones, about 80% being singletons. This TCR was sampled from a woman in her seventies with acute or convalescent COVID-19. The J gene is TRBJ2-1, the V gene TRBV9; 14 positions match TRBD2. The sequencing sample was made of peripheral blood. As DNA, the CDR3 is TGTGCCAGCAGACCGGGACTAGCGGGGGTCGAGCAGTTCTTC. Its translation: CASRPGLAGVEQFF.